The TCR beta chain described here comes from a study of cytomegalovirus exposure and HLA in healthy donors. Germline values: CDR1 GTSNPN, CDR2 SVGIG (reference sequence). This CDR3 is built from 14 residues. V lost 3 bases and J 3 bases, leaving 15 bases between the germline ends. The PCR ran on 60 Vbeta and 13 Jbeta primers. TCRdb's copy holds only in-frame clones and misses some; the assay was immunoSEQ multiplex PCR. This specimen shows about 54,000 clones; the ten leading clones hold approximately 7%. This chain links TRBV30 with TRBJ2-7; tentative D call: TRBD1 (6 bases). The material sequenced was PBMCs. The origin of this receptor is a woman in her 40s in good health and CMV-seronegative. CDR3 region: CAWRQGTQFYEQYF. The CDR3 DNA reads TGTGCCTGGAGGCAAGGGACACAATTCTACGAGCAGTACTTC.